The sequence of this T cell receptor (beta chain) was determined in a study of monozygotic twins with inflammatory bowel disease. TCRdb reprocessed the 5' RACE reads, with one entry per CDR3 protein and no DNA. Reported are some 150,000 distinct CDR3 sequences; the ten largest clones contain 2.4%. The CDR3 contains 15 residues. The germline V gene has CDR1 MNHEY and CDR2 SMNVEV (reference sequence). With respect to this clonotype: The target antigen is unknown.

Study-level findings and limits: Healthy co-twins exceeded IBD patients in TCRbeta diversity as measured by inverse Simpson. The authors note that differing immunosuppressive treatments may have added variability to patient repertoires. Data gave no support to a single strong signal or clonotype associated with IBD.

The TCR originated in a human donor with ulcerative colitis or Crohn's disease, or a healthy co-twin of an affected twin (not recorded which). Input material: blood. This chain links TRBV27 with TRBJ1-2; the TRBD1 assignment by TCRdb is unverifiable without DNA. The CDR3 here is CASSSPLRGNYGYTF.